These 5 T cell receptor beta chains were all obtained from the same sample, sequenced in a study of radiation and T cells in renal cell carcinoma. The time point was: blood 2 weeks post-SBRT. Described treatment: 15 Gy SBRT to primary tumor, nephrectomy 4 weeks later. Method: immunoSEQ multiplex PCR; TCRdb's copy keeps in-frame clones and lacks some. The repertoire has some 150,000 clones, 80% to 90% of them found once; the top ten carry 13%. The sample here was blood, taken from a patient whose treatment included radiotherapy and nephrectomy. These receptors all stem from a woman aged 50 to 60 with renal cell carcinoma.

This clone was detected once. CDR3 in amino acids: CARSRQAIKNATQPQHF. The DNA for the CDR3 is TGTGCCAGAAGCCGACAGGCCATCAAGAACGCCACTCAGCCCCAGCATTTT. V and J are TRBV5-3 and TRBJ1-5, with TRBD1 as a possible D gene (6 bases). TRBV5-3 is an open reading frame whose function is uncertain. V was pared by 4 bases and J by 6 bases, with 23 bases between. The CDR3 consists of 17 residues.

This clone was observed a few times. This rearrangement joins TRBV2 to TRBJ2-7; D is unresolved. Looked up from germline, CDR1 is SNHLY and CDR2 is FYNNEI. V lost 3 bases and J 2 bases, leaving 8 bases between the germline ends. The CDR3 has 13 amino acids. CDR3 sequence reads: CASSDYGTYEQYF. The CDR3 coding sequence is TGTGCCAGCAGTGATTACGGTACCTACGAGCAGTACTTC.

This chain connects TRBV18 to TRBJ1-2; no definite D call. The V gene lost 0 bases and the J gene lost 0 bases, with 17 bases spanning the gap. The length of the CDR3 is 18 residues. Germline lookup yields CDR1 KGHSH and CDR2 LQKENI. The CDR3 protein is CASSPPNSRTPTNYGYTF. CDR3 DNA sequence: TGTGCCAGCTCACCACCGAACAGCCGAACCCCCACTAACTATGGCTACACCTTC.

In nucleotides, the CDR3 is TGTGCCAGCAGCGCCAGGACCAGGGGTTGGGATGAAAAACTGTTTTTT. Translating it yields CASSARTRGWDEKLFF. The rearrangement links TRBV7-9 to TRBJ1-4; possible D gene TRBD1, 6 bases. The germline gives CDR1 SEHNR, CDR2 FQNEAQ (reference sequence). Between the trimmed V and J ends, which lost 5 bases and 6 bases, there was a span of 19 bases. The CDR3 loop spans 16 amino acids.

This clone has a handful of counts. This rearrangement joins TRBV7-2 to TRBJ1-6, with 11 bases matching TRBD1. Germline CDR1 SGHTA, CDR2 FQGNSA. Germline trimming cut 5 bases from V and 9 bases from J; bases unmatched to any gene: 6. The CDR3 runs to 15 residues. The DNA for the CDR3 is TGTGCCAGCAGCCTTCTGGGACAGGGGGGTTCACCCCTCCACTTT. It specifies CASSLLGQGGSPLHF.